This note documents a single T cell receptor (beta chain) sequence. Its specificity is unknown. This entry comes from a study of OX40 agonist ivuxolimab in advanced cancers. Study details: Hepatocellular carcinoma, melanoma, renal cell or head and neck cancer occurred in dose-escalation patients.

Study observations and caveats: Also present in some nonresponders was a low level of normalized T-cell clonal expansion. In the expanded peripheral T cells, antigen specificity was never determined. At 0.1 to 3.0 mg/kg and by week 6, clonal expansion occurred in CD4+ and CD8+ blood T cells.

The CDR3 is 17 residues long. Trimming stripped 0 bases from V and 0 bases from J, with 14 bases between. Germline CDR1 LNHNV, CDR2 YYDKDF (reference sequence). The data were produced by immunoSEQ multiplex PCR, yet TCRdb's version contains in-frame clones alone and is incomplete. The table shows about 90,000 clones, with 75% to 90% occurring only once. Sequenced here: CD4+ or CD8+ T cells sorted from blood, sampled in a trial of the OX40 agonist ivuxolimab. The rearrangement joins TRBV15 to TRBJ1-2, with a possible D match to TRBD1 (5 bases). The source is an adult with an advanced solid tumor such as melanoma, head and neck, liver or kidney cancer. CDR3 nucleotide sequence: TGTGCCACCAGCAGAGATGGGGGTGGGCGGGCTAACTATGGCTACACCTTC. Protein product: CATSRDGGGRANYGYTF.